What follows are 25 T cell receptor beta chains derived from one specimen sequenced in a study of response to subunit inactivated influenza vaccine. MiXCR, run by TCRdb on the RT-PCR reads, gives a single entry per CDR3 protein. The profile covers around 490,000 distinct CDR3 sequences, with roughly 8.2% appearing a single time and approximately 13% taken by the ten largest. This sample comprised PBMCs from blood, obtained about 23 months after vaccination. The receptors stem from a man aged 50 to 75 who received an inactivated influenza vaccine.

This clonotype was found many times. The CDR3 coding sequence is TGTGCCAGCAGCCAAGGGAGTACCGATACGCAGTATTTT. Its translation is CASSQGSTDTQYF. This chain links TRBV7-2 with TRBJ2-3; possibly TRBD2 for D (5 bases). This CDR3 has 13 amino acids. V was pared by 5 bases and J by 6 bases, with 12 bases between. CDR1 and CDR2 from the germline V gene are SGHTA and FQGNSA.

The V and J genes are TRBV6-2 or TRBV6-3 and TRBJ1-1; possible D gene TRBD1, 6 bases. Trimming took off 6 bases at V and 5 bases at J, with 13 bases between the two ends. The CDR3 runs 13 residues. Germline CDR1 and CDR2: MNHEY and SVGEGT. CDR3 sequence (DNA): TGTGCCAGCAGCCTCCGGGACACTACTGAAGCTTTCTTT. The encoded protein is CASSLRDTTEAFF.

This clonotype was counted only a few times. This chain uses TRBV6-5 with TRBJ2-3, with TRBD2 matching 13 bases. Looked up from germline, CDR1 is MNHEY and CDR2 is SVGAGI. This CDR3 comprises 15 residues. V gave up 2 bases and J gave up 4 bases; unmatched junction bases: 0. This CDR3 is CASSYTSGRADTQYF. The CDR3 DNA follows: TGTGCCAGCAGTTACACTAGCGGGAGGGCAGATACGCAGTATTTT.

This chain connects TRBV12-3 or TRBV12-4 to TRBJ2-7; 11 bases are a match to TRBD1. Losses at the gene ends were 2 bases for V and 0 bases for J; bases not matched to a gene: 3. The CDR3 covers 16 residues. CDR3 nucleotide sequence: TGTGCCAGCAGTTTAATGGGACAGGGGGGCTCCTACGAGCAGTACTTC. Translation gives CASSLMGQGGSYEQYF.

This clonotype came up many times. The chain recombines TRBV10-3 with TRBJ1-2; 8 bases match TRBD1. The CDR3 runs to 17 residues. The V gene end was trimmed by 0 bases and the J gene end by 2 bases; junction bases not matched to a gene: 8. Germline V gene data show CDR1 as ENHRY and CDR2 as SYGVKD. CDR3 in DNA: TGTGCCATCAGTGAGTCGCCGGGACAGGCTTCAAACTATGGCTACACCTTC. Its translation: CAISESPGQASNYGYTF.

This clonotype was seen many times. This sequence joins TRBV5-1 and TRBJ2-2; TRBD1 might be the D (6 bases). Trimming cost V 4 bases and J 4 bases, with 14 bases left between them. The CDR3 is 15 residues long. The germline gives CDR1 SGHRS, CDR2 YFSETQ. CDR3 amino acids: CASSVGQSGTGELFF. In nucleotides, the CDR3 is TGCGCCAGCAGCGTTGGACAGTCGGGCACCGGGGAGCTGTTTTTT. The full variable domain, rest sourced from reference TRBV5-1 and TRBJ2-2, is KAGVTQTPRYLIKTRGQQVTLSCSPISGHRSVSWYQQTPGQGLQFLFEYFSETQRNKGNFPGRFSGRQFSNSRSEMNVSTLELGDSALYLCASSVGQSGTGELFFGEGSRLTVL.

This clonotype was seen a few times. The chain couples TRBV7-9 to TRBJ2-7; perhaps TRBD2 as D (5 bases). The CDR3 consists of 14 residues. Looked up from germline, CDR1 is SEHNR and CDR2 is FQNEAQ (reference sequence). V lost 4 bases and J lost 3, with 13 bases in between. The CDR3 loop reads CASSSIGLYYEQYF. The CDR3 DNA is TGTGCCAGCAGCTCCATCGGACTCTACTACGAGCAGTACTTC.

This chain joins TRBV5-6 and TRBJ2-1, with 10 nucleotides matching TRBD2. The germline V gene encodes CDR1 SGHDT and CDR2 YYEEEE. The CDR3 has 17 residues. The junction had 6 bases not matched to a gene; V was cut back by 3 bases and J by 0 bases. CDR3 protein: CASSYGLAASSYNEQFF. The CDR3 DNA is TGTGCCAGCAGCTACGGACTAGCGGCGAGCTCCTACAATGAGCAGTTCTTC.

V is TRBV5-1 and J is TRBJ2-3; weak D call: TRBD2 (5 bases). CDR3 length: 16 amino acids. V was trimmed by 5 bases and J by 1 base, leaving 17 bases between them. Germline V CDR1 and CDR2: SGHRS, YFSETQ. DNA for the CDR3: TGCGCCAGCAGTTATAGTCAGAGGGCTGGCACAGATACGCAGTATTTT. Amino acid sequence: CASSYSQRAGTDTQYF.

The table lists this clonotype with a few counts. The rearrangement links TRBV11-3 to TRBJ2-1; D unclear. The CDR3 has 13 residues. The V end lost 0 bases, the J end lost 9 bases, and 9 bases lay between the germline ends. The V gene's germline CDR1 is SGHNT and CDR2 YENEEA. CDR3 sequence: CASSLDRSREQFF. The CDR3 coding sequence is TGTGCCAGCAGCTTAGATCGGAGTCGTGAGCAGTTCTTC.

This chain links TRBV7-2 with TRBJ2-7; D uncertain. Per the germline V gene, CDR1 is SGHTA and CDR2 is FQGNSA. This CDR3 has 14 amino acids. Trimming left V 0 bases short and J 3 bases short, with 9 bases between. The CDR3 DNA follows: TGTGCCAGCAGCTTAGCGCTGAGTATCTACGAGCAGTACTTC. Its translation: CASSLALSIYEQYF.

This clonotype was seen only a few times. V is TRBV12-3 or TRBV12-4 and J is TRBJ2-7; 7 nucleotides match TRBD1. With V trimmed by 6 bases and J by 3 bases, 5 bases remained unmatched. The CDR3 extends over 13 amino acids. The CDR3 region is CASRDRTDYEQYF. The CDR3 DNA sequence: TGTGCCAGCAGGGACAGGACAGACTACGAGCAGTACTTC.

This clonotype was detected ten times or more. This rearrangement joins TRBV5-8 to TRBJ2-5; no clear D. The CDR3 totals 15 residues. The V gene lost 2 bases and the J gene lost 2 bases, with 13 bases spanning the gap. The germline V gene encodes CDR1 SGHTS and CDR2 YDEGEE. CDR3 loop: CASSFLGGEQETQYF. CDR3 nucleotides: TGTGCCAGCAGCTTTTTAGGCGGCGAGCAAGAGACCCAGTACTTC.

The rearrangement uses TRBV5-1 and TRBJ2-3; 7 bases agree with TRBD1. The V and J ends lost 4 bases and 0 bases, in that order; junction bases with no gene match: 5. The CDR3 contains 15 residues. From germline, CDR1 is SGHRS and CDR2 YFSETQ. The CDR3 here is CASSKGATSTDTQYF. Here the CDR3 DNA reads TGCGCCAGCAGCAAGGGGGCGACTAGCACAGATACGCAGTATTTT. Variable domain in full (rest from reference TRBV5-1 and TRBJ2-3): KAGVTQTPRYLIKTRGQQVTLSCSPISGHRSVSWYQQTPGQGLQFLFEYFSETQRNKGNFPGRFSGRQFSNSRSEMNVSTLELGDSALYLCASSKGATSTDTQYFGPGTRLTVL.

This clonotype was observed a handful of times. V usage is TRBV19 and J usage is TRBJ1-1; the D is unclear. V gave up 4 bases and J gave up 11 bases, with 11 bases separating them. Looked up from germline, CDR1 is LNHDA and CDR2 is SQIVND (reference sequence). This CDR3 has 11 amino acids. Here the CDR3 reads CASSNRVVAFF. The CDR3 DNA sequence: TGTGCCAGTAGTAATCGGGTAGTGGCTTTCTTT.

V and J are TRBV10-3 and TRBJ2-2; D might be TRBD2 (6 bases). Germline V CDR1 and CDR2: ENHRY, SYGVKD. Trimming took off 10 bases at V and 7 bases at J, with 13 bases between the two ends. The CDR3 has 12 amino acids. The CDR3 sequence: CATGGASGELFF. Written as DNA, the CDR3 is TGTGCCACCGGAGGGGCAAGCGGGGAGCTGTTTTTT.

This clonotype showed up many times. The chain couples TRBV4-3 to TRBJ2-1, with D perhaps TRBD1 (6 bases). The CDR3 runs to 17 residues. Germline lookup yields CDR1 LGHNA and CDR2 YSLEER. Trimming took 1 base from V and 3 from J, leaving 16 bases between them. In DNA, the CDR3 is TGCGCCAGCAGCCAAGGCTCCACAGGGCGACTCTACAATGAGCAGTTCTTC. It yields the protein CASSQGSTGRLYNEQFF.

This clonotype was detected ten times or more. The chain links TRBV5-1 to TRBJ2-5; possibly TRBD1 for D (5 bases). The CDR3 totals 11 residues. The germline CDR1 and CDR2 sequences are SGHRS and YFSETQ. With 4 bases removed from V and 10 bases from J, the gap between germline ends came to 11 bases. The DNA for the CDR3 is TGCGCCAGCAGCACAGGACGAGTCCAGTACTTC. This gives the protein CASSTGRVQYF.

In its sample, this clonotype was seen many times. The chain carries TRBV5-1 and TRBJ2-7, with TRBD1 matching over 8 bases. CDR3 length: 15 residues. The germline V gene has CDR1 SGHRS and CDR2 YFSETQ. The ends lost 4 bases at V and 0 bases at J; junction bases unmatched: 6. CDR3 DNA sequence: TGCGCCAGCAGCCCGCGGACAGGGACCTCCTACGAGCAGTACTTC. Protein sequence: CASSPRTGTSYEQYF.

V is TRBV10-3 and J is TRBJ2-1; TRBD2 aligns across 10 bases. Germline V gene sequence: CDR1 ENHRY, CDR2 SYGVKD. After removal of 6 bases from V and 0 bases from J, the junction contained 5 bases not matched to a gene. The CDR3 runs 16 residues. CDR3 coding DNA: TGTGCCATCAGACCTAGCGGGGGAGTCTCCTACAATGAGCAGTTCTTC. Translated: CAIRPSGGVSYNEQFF.

This clonotype occurred a few times. The chain joins TRBV9 to TRBJ2-3, with TRBD2 matching over 9 bases. Germline CDR1 is SGDLS and CDR2 is YYNGEE. There are 15 residues in the CDR3. The trim removed 4 bases at V and 7 bases at J, leaving 10 bases unmatched. The CDR3, as DNA: TGTGCCAGCAGCAAACGTAGCGGGAGATCACATACGCAGTATTTT. Protein sequence: CASSKRSGRSHTQYF.

Only a few counts were recorded for this clonotype. The chain combines TRBV7-2 with TRBJ1-1; D is possibly TRBD1 (5 bases). V lost 4 bases, J lost 7 bases, and 22 bases lay in between. CDR3 length equals 16 residues. Germline V gene data show CDR1 as SGHTA and CDR2 as FQGNSA. In DNA form, the CDR3 reads TGTGCCAGCAGCTCCTTAGGGGTGGGGAGACCGTTTGAAGCTTTCTTT. This gives the protein CASSSLGVGRPFEAFF.

This clonotype has a single count. The chain joins TRBV20-1 to TRBJ1-1; 9 bases align to TRBD1. The CDR3 is 11 amino acids. V lost 4 bases and J lost 10; bases outside the gene matches: 4. CDR1 DFQATT and CDR2 SNEGSKA come from the germline V gene (reference sequence). CDR3 coding DNA: TGCAGTGCTACATTGGACAGGGGAGCTTTCTTT. It codes for CSATLDRGAFF.

This chain connects TRBV7-8 to TRBJ2-2, with 12 nucleotides matching TRBD1. CDR3 length: 16 amino acids. V shed 7 bases, J shed 11 bases, and the junction held 14 bases outside the gene matches. Per germline, CDR1 SGHVS and CDR2 FQNEAQ. The CDR3 nucleotides read TGTGCCAGCAAGCAACTCCCGGGACAGGGGGCGCGCGAGCTGTTTTTT. It is translated as CASKQLPGQGARELFF.

In this sample, this clonotype turned up many times. This chain connects TRBV7-9 to TRBJ1-3, with D uncertain. From germline, CDR1 is SEHNR and CDR2 FQNEAQ (reference sequence). V was shortened by 2 bases and J by 4 bases, with 6 bases between the two germline ends. The CDR3 runs 13 residues. The CDR3 loop is CASSLRGGNTIYF. The CDR3 DNA reads as TGTGCCAGCAGCTTACGGGGAGGAAACACCATATATTTT.